This T cell receptor beta chain is from a study of T cells in Graves' hyperthyroidism and ophthalmopathy. There were TCR beta CDR3 regions amplified from RNA transcripts. The HTBI primer set was used in a first-round RT-PCR of the TCR CDR3. TCRdb passed the multiplex PCR reads through MiXCR, listing each CDR3 protein once. This table has over 700,000 distinct CDR3 sequences, 15% to 20% appearing once. V lost 3 bases, J lost 2 bases, and 10 bases lay in between. Germline loops: CDR1 DFQATT, CDR2 SNEGSKA (reference sequence). CDR3 size: 13 residues. Patients were excluded because of uncontrolled infection, other autoimmune disease, pregnancy or lactation. In making diagnoses, clinical symptoms, serum thyroxine and TRAb, thyroid ultrasound and orbital computed tomography were all used.

The V and J genes are TRBV20-1 and TRBJ1-2; D perhaps matches TRBD1 (5 bases). The sequence derives from a woman in her 50s with Graves' hyperthyroidism that later progressed to Graves' ophthalmopathy. Sequencing was done on a sample of blood. As DNA, the CDR3 is TGCAGTGCTAGTAAAGGGGTAAACTATGGCTACACCTTC. This gives the protein CSASKGVNYGYTF.